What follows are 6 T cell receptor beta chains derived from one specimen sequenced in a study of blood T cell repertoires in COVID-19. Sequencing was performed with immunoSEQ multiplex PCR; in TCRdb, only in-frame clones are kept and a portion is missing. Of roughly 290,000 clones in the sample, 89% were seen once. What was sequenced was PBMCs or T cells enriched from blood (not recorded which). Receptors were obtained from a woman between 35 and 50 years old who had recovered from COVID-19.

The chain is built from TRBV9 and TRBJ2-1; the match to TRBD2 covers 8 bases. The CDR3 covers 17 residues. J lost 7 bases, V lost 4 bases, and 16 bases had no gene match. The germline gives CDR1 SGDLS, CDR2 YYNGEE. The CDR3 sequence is CASSPRGDGGAPNEQFF. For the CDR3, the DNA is TGTGCCAGCAGCCCCCGAGGTGACGGGGGGGCCCCTAATGAGCAGTTCTTC.

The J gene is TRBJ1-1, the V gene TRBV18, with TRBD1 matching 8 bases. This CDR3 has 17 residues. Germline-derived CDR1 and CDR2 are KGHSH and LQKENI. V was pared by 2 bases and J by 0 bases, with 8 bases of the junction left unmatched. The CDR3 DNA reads TGTGCCAGCTCACCAGGACAGGGCTCTACAATGAACACTGAAGCTTTCTTT. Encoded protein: CASSPGQGSTMNTEAFF.

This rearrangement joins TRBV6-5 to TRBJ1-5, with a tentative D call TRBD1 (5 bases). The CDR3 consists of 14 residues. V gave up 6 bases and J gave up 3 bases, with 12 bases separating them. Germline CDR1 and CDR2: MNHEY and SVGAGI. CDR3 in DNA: TGTGCCAGCAGCCTCGACAGCTACAATCAGCCCCAGCATTTT. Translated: CASSLDSYNQPQHF.

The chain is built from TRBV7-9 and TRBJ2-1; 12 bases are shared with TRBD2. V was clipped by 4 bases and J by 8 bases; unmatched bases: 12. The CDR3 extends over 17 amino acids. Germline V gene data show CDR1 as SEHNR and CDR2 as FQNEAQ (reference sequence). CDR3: CASSYRRLAGEKDEQFF. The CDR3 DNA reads TGTGCCAGCAGCTACCGCCGACTAGCGGGAGAGAAAGATGAGCAGTTCTTC.

The CDR3 loop reads CAILSPGEEDSLETQYF. The CDR3 DNA follows: TGTGCCATCCTCAGCCCCGGGGAGGAGGATTCACTGGAGACCCAGTACTTC. The V gene is TRBV7-6, the J gene TRBJ2-5; possibly TRBD2 for D (6 bases). The CDR3 runs to 17 residues. Deletions cut 10 bases from V and 5 bases from J, with 29 bases between. The germline CDR1 and CDR2 sequences are SGHVS and FNYEAQ.

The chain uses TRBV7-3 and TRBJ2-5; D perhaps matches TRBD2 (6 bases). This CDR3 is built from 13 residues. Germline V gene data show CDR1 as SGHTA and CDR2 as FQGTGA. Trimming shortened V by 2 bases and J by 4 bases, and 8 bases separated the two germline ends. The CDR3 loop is CASSLSGVETQYF. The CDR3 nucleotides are TGTGCCAGCAGCTTATCGGGAGTAGAGACCCAGTACTTC.